This T cell receptor beta chain was captured in a study of T cell responses to AZD1222 COVID-19 vaccine. General observations from the study: White British ancestry dominated among donors, who included more females, and clonal diversity was possibly underestimated. Repertoire collection took place solely once the T cell response had peaked.

The germline V gene encodes CDR1 LGHDT and CDR2 YNNKEL (reference sequence). The V gene lost 0 bases and the J gene lost 4 bases, with 12 bases spanning the gap. The CDR3 has 15 residues. To note about this clone: The antigen is undetermined.

The method was immunoSEQ multiplex PCR; TCRdb's version includes in-frame clones alone and lacks a portion of them. The table shows around 83,000 clones, with 70% to 90% occurring only once. This chain connects TRBV3-1 (or the pseudogene TRBV3-2) to TRBJ1-2; no clear D. This receptor was taken from an adult in good health. The sample here was peripheral blood, taken on day 0 of AZD1222 vaccination. The CDR3: CASSQDGPPGYGYTF. The CDR3 region has the DNA TGTGCCAGCAGCCAAGATGGGCCCCCCGGCTATGGCTACACCTTC.